The 3 T cell receptor beta chains reported below all come from one sample, sequenced in a study of early T cells in non-severe SARS-CoV-2 infection. One entry per CDR3 protein results from TCRdb running MiXCR on the 5' RACE reads. The repertoire holds fewer than 100,000 distinct CDR3 sequences, with approximately 13% as singletons. Sequencing used whole blood. These receptor sequences come from an adult who was a healthcare worker with PCR-confirmed SARS-CoV-2 infection or an uninfected control (not recorded which).

The gene calls are TRBV5-1 and TRBJ2-7; D tentatively fits TRBD1 or TRBD2 (5 bases each). The CDR3 covers 11 residues. The germline V gene encodes CDR1 SGHRS and CDR2 YFSETQ. Trimming shortened V by 6 bases and J by 5 bases, and 9 bases separated the two germline ends. Here the CDR3 reads CASMGVNEQYF. The CDR3 DNA reads as TGCGCCAGCATGGGGGTGAACGAGCAGTACTTC.

This clonotype was counted between two and nine times. The chain uses TRBV12-3 or TRBV12-4 and TRBJ1-1, with D unresolved. Trimming stripped 7 bases from V and 1 base from J, with 16 bases between. The CDR3 extends over 15 amino acids. The CDR3 DNA is TGTGCCAGCAACACAGCCGGCGATCCGAACACTGAAGCTTTCTTT. Its protein is CASNTAGDPNTEAFF.

This clonotype was seen many times. The J gene is TRBJ2-1, the V gene TRBV10-3; no clear D gene. The CDR3 contains 14 residues. Germline V gene lookup returns CDR1 ENHRY and CDR2 SYGVKD. V lost 4 bases, J lost 0 bases, and 7 bases lay in between. CDR3 in amino acids: CAISAEGSYNEQFF. CDR3 DNA: TGTGCCATCAGTGCGGAAGGCTCCTACAATGAGCAGTTCTTC.